The clone carrying this TCR beta chain was detected only a few times. Sequencing was performed with immunoSEQ multiplex PCR; in TCRdb, only in-frame clones are kept and a portion is missing. The repertoire consists of 12,000 to 15,000 clones, with 52% occurring once and the leading ten covering 30% to 35%. These data are taken from a study of cytotoxic CD8 clonotypes in ibrutinib-treated CLL. Germline V gene sequence: CDR1 SGHRS, CDR2 YFSETQ. The J segment lost 4 bases and the V segment lost 6 bases, leaving 12 bases of the junction unmatched. This CDR3 region has 16 residues. The TCR was taken from a human donor with chronic lymphocytic leukemia. This chain links TRBV5-1 with TRBJ2-1; TRBD1 aligns across 8 bases. The specimen comprised PBMCs, sampled at a 24-month disease-progression time point, from a patient treated with ibrutinib. For the CDR3, the DNA is TGCGCCAGCAAAGAGAATCCGGGACAGGTATACAATGAGCAGTTCTTC. This sequence encodes CASKENPGQVYNEQFF.